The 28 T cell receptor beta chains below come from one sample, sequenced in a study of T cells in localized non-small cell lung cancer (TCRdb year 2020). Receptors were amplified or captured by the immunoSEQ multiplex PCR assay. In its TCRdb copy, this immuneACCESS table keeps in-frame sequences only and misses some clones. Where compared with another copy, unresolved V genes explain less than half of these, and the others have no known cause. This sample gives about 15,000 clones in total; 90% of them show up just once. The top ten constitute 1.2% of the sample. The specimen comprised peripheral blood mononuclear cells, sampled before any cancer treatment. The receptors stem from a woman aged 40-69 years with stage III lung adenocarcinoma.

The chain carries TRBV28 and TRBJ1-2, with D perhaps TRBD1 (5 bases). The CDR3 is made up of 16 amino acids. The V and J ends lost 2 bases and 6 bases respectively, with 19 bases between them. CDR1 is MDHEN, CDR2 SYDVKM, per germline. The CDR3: CASSLGGGSFYDGYTF. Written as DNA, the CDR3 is TGTGCCAGCAGTTTAGGGGGTGGATCCTTCTACGATGGCTACACCTTC.

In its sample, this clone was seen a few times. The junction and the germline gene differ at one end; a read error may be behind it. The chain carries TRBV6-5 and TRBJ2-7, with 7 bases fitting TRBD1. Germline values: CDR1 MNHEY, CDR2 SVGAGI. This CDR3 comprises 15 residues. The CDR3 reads CASSYSRTGPYEQYF. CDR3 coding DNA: TGTGCCAGCAGCTACTCCCGGACAGGACCCTACGAGCAGTACTTC.

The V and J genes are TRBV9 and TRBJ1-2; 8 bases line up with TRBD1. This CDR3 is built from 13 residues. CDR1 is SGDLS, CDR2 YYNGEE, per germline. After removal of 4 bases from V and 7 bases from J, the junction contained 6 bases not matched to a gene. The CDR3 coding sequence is TGTGCCAGCAGCCCTGGACAGGGAAGTGGCTACACCTTC. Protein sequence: CASSPGQGSGYTF.

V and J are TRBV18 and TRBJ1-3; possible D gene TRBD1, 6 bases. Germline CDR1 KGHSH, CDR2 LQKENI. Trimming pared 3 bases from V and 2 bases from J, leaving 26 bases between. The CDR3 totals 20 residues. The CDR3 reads CASSPLRIMGGELAGNTIYF. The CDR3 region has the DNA TGTGCCAGCTCACCTCTCCGAATTATGGGGGGCGAGTTGGCTGGAAACACCATATATTTT.

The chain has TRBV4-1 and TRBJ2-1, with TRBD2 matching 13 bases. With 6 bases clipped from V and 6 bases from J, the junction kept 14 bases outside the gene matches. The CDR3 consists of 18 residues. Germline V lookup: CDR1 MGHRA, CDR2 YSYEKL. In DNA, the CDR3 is TGCGCCAGCAGAGAGGTGGGACTAGCGGGAAAGGGGCGCAATGAGCAGTTCTTC. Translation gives CASREVGLAGKGRNEQFF.

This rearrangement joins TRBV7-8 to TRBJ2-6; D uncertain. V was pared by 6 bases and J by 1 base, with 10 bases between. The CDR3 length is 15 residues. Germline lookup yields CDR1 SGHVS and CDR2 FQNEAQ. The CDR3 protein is CASRDARSGANVLTF. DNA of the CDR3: TGTGCCAGCAGAGACGCCAGATCTGGGGCCAACGTCCTGACTTTC.

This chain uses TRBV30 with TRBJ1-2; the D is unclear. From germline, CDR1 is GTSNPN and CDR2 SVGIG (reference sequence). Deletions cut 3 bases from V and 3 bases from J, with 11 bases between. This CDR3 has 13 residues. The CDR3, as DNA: TGTGCCTGGAGGAGGACGTCCGACTATGGCTACACCTTC. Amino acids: CAWRRTSDYGYTF.

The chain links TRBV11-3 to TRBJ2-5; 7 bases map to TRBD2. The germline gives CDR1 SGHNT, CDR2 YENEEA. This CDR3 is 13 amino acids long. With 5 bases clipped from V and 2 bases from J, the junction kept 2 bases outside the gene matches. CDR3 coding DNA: TGTGCCAGCAGCGCTAGCGGTCAAGAGACCCAGTACTTC. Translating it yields CASSASGQETQYF. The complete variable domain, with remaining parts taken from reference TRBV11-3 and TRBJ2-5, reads EAGVVQSPRYKIIEKKQPVAFWCNPISGHNTLYWYLQNLGQGPELLIRYENEEAVDDSQLPKDRFSAERLKGVDSTLKIQPAELGDSAVYLCASSASGQETQYFGPGTRLLVL.

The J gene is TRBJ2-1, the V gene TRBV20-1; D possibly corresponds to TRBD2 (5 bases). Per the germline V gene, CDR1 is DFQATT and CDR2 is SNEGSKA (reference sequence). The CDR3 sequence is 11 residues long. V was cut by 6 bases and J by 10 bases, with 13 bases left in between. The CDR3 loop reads CSALYSGEQFF. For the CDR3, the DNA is TGCAGTGCACTGTACAGCGGCGAGCAGTTCTTC.

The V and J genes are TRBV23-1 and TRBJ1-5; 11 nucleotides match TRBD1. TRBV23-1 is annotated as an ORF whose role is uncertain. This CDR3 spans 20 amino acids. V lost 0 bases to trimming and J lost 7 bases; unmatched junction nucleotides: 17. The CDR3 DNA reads TGCGCCAGCAGTCAATCGAAAACGGACAGGGGGCGCCTGAGAATGCAGCCCCAGCATTTT. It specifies CASSQSKTDRGRLRMQPQHF.

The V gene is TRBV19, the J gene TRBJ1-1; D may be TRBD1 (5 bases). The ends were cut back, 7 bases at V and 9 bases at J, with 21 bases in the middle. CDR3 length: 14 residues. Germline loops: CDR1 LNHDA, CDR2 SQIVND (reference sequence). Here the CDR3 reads CASTRETVPWKAFF. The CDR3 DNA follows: TGTGCCAGTACACGGGAGACAGTCCCATGGAAAGCTTTCTTT.

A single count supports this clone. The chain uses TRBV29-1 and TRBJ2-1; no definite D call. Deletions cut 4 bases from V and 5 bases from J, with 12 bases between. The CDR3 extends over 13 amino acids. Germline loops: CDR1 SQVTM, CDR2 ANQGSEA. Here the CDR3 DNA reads TGCAGCGTTGTGACGTTGGGCGACAATGAGCAGTTCTTC. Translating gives CSVVTLGDNEQFF.

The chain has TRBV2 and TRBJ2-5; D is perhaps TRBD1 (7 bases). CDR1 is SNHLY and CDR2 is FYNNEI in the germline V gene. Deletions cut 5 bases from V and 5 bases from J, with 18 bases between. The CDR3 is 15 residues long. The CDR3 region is CASSRTGGSPETQYF. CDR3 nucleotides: TGTGCCAGCAGTCGGACAGGAGGGTCCCCGGAGACCCAGTACTTC.

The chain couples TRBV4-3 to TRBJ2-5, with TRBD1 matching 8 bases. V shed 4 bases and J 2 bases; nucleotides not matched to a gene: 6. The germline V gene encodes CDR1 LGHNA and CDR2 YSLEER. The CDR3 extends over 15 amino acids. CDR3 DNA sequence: TGCGCCAGCAGCCCGGGACAGGCCGTACAAGAGACCCAGTACTTC. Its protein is CASSPGQAVQETQYF.

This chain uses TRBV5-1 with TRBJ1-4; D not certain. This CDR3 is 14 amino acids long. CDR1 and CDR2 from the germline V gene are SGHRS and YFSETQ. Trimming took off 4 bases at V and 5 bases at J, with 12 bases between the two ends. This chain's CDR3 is CASSPGEINEKLFF. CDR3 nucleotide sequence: TGCGCCAGCAGCCCCGGGGAAATCAATGAAAAACTGTTTTTT.

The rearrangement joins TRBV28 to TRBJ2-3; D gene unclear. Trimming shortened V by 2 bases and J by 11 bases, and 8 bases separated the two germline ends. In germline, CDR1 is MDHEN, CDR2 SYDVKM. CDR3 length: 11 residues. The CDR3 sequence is CASSLTPEQYF. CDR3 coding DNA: TGTGCCAGCAGTTTAACTCCAGAGCAGTATTTT.

CDR3 in DNA: TGTGCCAGCAGTGATGGGGGCTCGACGGGGAAGAACGAGCAGTACTTC. This gives the protein CASSDGGSTGKNEQYF. The V and J genes are TRBV2 and TRBJ2-7; possible D gene TRBD1, 6 bases. The CDR3 loop spans 16 amino acids. Germline CDR1 reads SNHLY; CDR2 reads FYNNEI. The V end lost 3 bases, the J end lost 5 bases, and 20 bases lay between the germline ends.

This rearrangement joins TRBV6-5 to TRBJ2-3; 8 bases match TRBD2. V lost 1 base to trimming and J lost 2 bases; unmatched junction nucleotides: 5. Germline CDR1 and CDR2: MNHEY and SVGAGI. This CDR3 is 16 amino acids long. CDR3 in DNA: TGTGCCAGCAGTTACTTCCAGCGGGAGAACACAGATACGCAGTATTTT. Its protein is CASSYFQRENTDTQYF.

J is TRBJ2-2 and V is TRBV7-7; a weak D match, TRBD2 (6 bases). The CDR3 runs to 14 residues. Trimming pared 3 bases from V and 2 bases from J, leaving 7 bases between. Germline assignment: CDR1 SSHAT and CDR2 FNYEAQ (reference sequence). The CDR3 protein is CASSFGLNTGELFF. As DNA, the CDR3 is TGTGCCAGCAGCTTCGGACTAAACACCGGGGAGCTGTTTTTT. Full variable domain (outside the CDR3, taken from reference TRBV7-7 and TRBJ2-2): GAGVSQSPRYKVTKRGQDVTLRCDPISSHATLYWYQQALGQGPEFLTYFNYEAQPDKSGLPSDRFSAERPEGSISTLTIQRTEQRDSAMYRCASSFGLNTGELFFGEGSRLTVL.

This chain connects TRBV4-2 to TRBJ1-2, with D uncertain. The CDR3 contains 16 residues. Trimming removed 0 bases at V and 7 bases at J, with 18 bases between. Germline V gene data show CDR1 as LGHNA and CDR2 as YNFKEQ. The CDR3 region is CASSQDLEPGTRGYTF. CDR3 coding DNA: TGTGCCAGCAGCCAAGACCTAGAACCAGGTACTCGTGGCTACACCTTC.

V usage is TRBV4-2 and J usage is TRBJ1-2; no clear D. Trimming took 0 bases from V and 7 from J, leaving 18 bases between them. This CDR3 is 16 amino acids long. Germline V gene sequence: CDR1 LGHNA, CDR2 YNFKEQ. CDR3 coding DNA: TGTGCCAGCAGCCAAGATTATAACGGGGAAGGTTTTGGCTACACCTTC. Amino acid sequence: CASSQDYNGEGFGYTF.

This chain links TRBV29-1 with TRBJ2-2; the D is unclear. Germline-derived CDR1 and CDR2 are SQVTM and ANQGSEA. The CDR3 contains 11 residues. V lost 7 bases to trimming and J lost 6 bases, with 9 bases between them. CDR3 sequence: CSGTDAGELFF. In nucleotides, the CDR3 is TGCAGCGGGACGGACGCCGGGGAGCTGTTTTTT.

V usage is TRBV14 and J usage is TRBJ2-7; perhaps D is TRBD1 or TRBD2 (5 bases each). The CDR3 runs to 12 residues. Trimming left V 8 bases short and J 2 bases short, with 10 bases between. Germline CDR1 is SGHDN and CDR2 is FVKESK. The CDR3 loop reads CASGTGPYEQYF. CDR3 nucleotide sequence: TGTGCCAGCGGGACGGGCCCCTACGAGCAGTACTTC. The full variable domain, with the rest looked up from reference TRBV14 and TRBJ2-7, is EAGVTQFPSHSVIEKGQTVTLRCDPISGHDNLYWYRRVMGKEIKFLLHFVKESKQDESGMPNNRFLAERTGGTYSTLKVQPAELEDSGVYFCASGTGPYEQYFGPGTRLTVT.

In nucleotides, the CDR3 is TGCGCCAGCAGCCAAGATTTATCTGGCCCCCTCCACTTT. Its translation: CASSQDLSGPLHF. V is TRBV4-1 and J is TRBJ1-6; D gene ambiguous. This CDR3 spans 13 amino acids. With 0 bases removed from V and 13 bases from J, the gap between germline ends came to 10 bases. CDR1 is MGHRA, CDR2 YSYEKL, per germline.

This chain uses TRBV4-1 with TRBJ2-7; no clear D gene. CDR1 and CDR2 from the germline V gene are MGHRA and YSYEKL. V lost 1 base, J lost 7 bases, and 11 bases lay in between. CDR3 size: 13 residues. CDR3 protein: CASSQGPVGEQYF. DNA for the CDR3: TGCGCCAGCAGCCAAGGGCCAGTCGGGGAGCAGTACTTC.

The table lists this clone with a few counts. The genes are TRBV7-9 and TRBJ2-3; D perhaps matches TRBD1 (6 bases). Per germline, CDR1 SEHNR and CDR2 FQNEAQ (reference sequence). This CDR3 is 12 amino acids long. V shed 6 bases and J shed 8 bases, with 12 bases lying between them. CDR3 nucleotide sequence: TGTGCCAGCAGGGACCCAGGGGTTACGCAGTATTTT. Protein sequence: CASRDPGVTQYF.

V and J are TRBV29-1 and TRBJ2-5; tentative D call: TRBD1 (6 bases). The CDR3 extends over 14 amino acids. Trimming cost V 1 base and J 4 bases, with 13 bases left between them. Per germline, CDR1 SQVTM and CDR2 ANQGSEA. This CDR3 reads CSVEGGLGRETQYF. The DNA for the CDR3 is TGCAGCGTTGAAGGGGGGCTTGGACGAGAGACCCAGTACTTC.

The CDR3 is CASSTGPLGVSSYEQYF. CDR3 DNA: TGTGCCAGCAGCACGGGTCCTTTAGGGGTAAGCTCCTACGAGCAGTACTTC. This rearrangement joins TRBV5-6 to TRBJ2-7, with D perhaps TRBD1 (5 bases). Trimming shortened V by 4 bases and J by 0 bases, and 20 bases separated the two germline ends. This CDR3 is 17 amino acids long. Germline values: CDR1 SGHDT, CDR2 YYEEEE. The whole variable domain, filled in from reference TRBV5-6 and TRBJ2-7, reads DAGVTQSPTHLIKTRGQQVTLRCSPKSGHDTVSWYQQALGQGPQFIFQYYEEEERQRGNFPDRFSGHQFPNYSSELNVNALLLGDSALYLCASSTGPLGVSSYEQYFGPGTRLTVT.